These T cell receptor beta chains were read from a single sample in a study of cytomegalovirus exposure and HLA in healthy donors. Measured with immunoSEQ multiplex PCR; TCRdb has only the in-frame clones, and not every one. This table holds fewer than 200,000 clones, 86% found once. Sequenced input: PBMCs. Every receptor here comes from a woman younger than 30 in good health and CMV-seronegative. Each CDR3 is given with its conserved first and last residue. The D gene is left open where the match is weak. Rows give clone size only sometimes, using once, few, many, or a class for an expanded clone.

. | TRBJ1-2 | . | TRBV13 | TGTGCCAGCAGCTTGCGAGGGGGTAGTACGAGGCAGTATGGCTACACCTTC | CASSLRGGSTRQYGYTF
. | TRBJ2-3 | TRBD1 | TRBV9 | TGTGCCAGCAGCGTTCGGACAGGGCTGAGAGGGTACACAGATACGCAGTATTTT | CASSVRTGLRGYTDTQYF
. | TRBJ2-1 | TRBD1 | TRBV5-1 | TGCGCCAGCAGCGAAGGGGACAGGGGTAATGAGCAGTTCTTC | CASSEGDRGNEQFF
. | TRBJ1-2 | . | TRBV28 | TGTGCCAGCAGTACGGGGGGGCCGGTCTATGGCTACACCTTC | CASSTGGPVYGYTF
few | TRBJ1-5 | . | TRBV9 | TGTGCCAGCAGCTCCCGGGTACAGCCCCAGCATTTT | CASSSRVQPQHF
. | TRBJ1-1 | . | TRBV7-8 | TGTGCCAGCAGCTCTCCGAACGGTGAAGCTTTCTTT | CASSSPNGEAFF
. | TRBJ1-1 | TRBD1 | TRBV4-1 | TGCGCCAGCAGCCATACCGGGGGACAGGGGATAGCTTTCTTT | CASSHTGGQGIAFF
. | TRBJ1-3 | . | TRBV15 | TGTGCCACCAGCAGAGATCTGAGGGGAAACACCATATATTTT | CATSRDLRGNTIYF
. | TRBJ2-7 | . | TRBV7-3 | TGTGCCAGCAGCTTAGGGGAGAGGTACGAGCAGTACTTC | CASSLGERYEQYF
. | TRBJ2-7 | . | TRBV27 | TGTGCCAGCAGTCCCCCCTCCAGGGGCCGCTCCTACGAGCAGTACTTC | CASSPPSRGRSYEQYF
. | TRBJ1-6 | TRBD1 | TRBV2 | TGTGCCAGCGCCACGGGACAGGGAGAATCACCCCTCCACTTT | CASATGQGESPLHF
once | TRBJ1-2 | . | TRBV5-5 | TGTGCCAGCCTGGGTCGGCCGGCAACAGGAGGCTACACCTTC | CASLGRPATGGYTF
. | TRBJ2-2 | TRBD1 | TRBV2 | TGTGCCAGCAGTGAGGACAGGGGGTACACCGGGGAGCTGTTTTTT | CASSEDRGYTGELFF
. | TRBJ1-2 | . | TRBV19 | TGTGCCAGTTGGGCCGGCGGCTACACCTTC | CASWAGGYTF
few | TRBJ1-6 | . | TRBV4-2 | TGTGCCAGCACCCCTTTAGCGGGGAATTCACCCCTCCACTTT | CASTPLAGNSPLHF
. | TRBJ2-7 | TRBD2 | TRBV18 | TGTGCCAGCTCACCGTCGGGGACTAGCGGGACCCCGAGCTCCTACGAGCAGTACTTC | CASSPSGTSGTPSSYEQYF
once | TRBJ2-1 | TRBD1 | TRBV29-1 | TGCAGCGTCTCCCCGGACAGGTACAATGAGCAGTTCTTC | CSVSPDRYNEQFF
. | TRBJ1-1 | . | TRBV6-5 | TGTGCCAGCGCGCGGGGGGCGCGTGGCACTGAAGCTTTCTTT | CASARGARGTEAFF
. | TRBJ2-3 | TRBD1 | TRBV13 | TGTGCCAGCAGTCGGGACAGGACCACAGATACGCAGTATTTT | CASSRDRTTDTQYF
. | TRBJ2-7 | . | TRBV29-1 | TGCAGCGTCACAGGCCGTCTCTTTTACGAGCAGTACTTC | CSVTGRLFYEQYF
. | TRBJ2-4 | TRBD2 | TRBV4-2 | TGTGCCAGCAGCCAAGGGGAGGGGTCGGGGAACATTCAGTACTTC | CASSQGEGSGNIQYF
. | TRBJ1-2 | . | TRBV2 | TGTGCCAGCAGGGACAACTTCAGGGACAATGACTATGGCTACACCTTC | CASRDNFRDNDYGYTF